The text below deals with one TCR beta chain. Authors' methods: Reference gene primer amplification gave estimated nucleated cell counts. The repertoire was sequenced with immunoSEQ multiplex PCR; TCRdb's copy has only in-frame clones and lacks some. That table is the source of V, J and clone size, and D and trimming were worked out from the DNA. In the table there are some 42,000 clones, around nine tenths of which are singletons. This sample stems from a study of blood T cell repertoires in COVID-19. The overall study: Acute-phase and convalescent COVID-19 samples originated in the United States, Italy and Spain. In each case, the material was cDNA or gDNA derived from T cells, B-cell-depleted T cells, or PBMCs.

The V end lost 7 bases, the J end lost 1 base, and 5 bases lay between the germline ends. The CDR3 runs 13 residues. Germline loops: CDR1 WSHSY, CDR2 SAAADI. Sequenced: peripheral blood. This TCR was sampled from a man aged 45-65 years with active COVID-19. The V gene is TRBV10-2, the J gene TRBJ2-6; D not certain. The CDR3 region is CASTHSGANVLTF. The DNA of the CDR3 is TGCGCCAGCACCCATTCTGGGGCCAACGTCCTGACTTTC.